This T cell receptor beta chain was sequenced during a study of blood T cell repertoires in COVID-19. Study details: COVID-19 samples collected from the United States, Italy and Spain covered acute and convalescent phases. T cells, B-cell-depleted T cells, or PBMCs supplied cDNA or gDNA.

This CDR3 region has 15 residues. Germline loops: CDR1 SGHAT, CDR2 FQNNGV. With 3 bases clipped from V and 5 bases from J, the junction kept 6 bases outside the gene matches. In the authors' workflow: Estimates of nucleated cell counts were drawn from the amplification of reference gene primers. Generated by immunoSEQ multiplex PCR, the TCRdb table keeps only in-frame clones and is missing some. That table gives V, J and clone size, and the DNA gave D and trimming. The sample has more than 200,000 clones, 65% to 85% seen once; the top ten hold more than 8%. The sample taken for sequencing was peripheral blood. The receptor was isolated from a woman aged 50 to 60 with acute or convalescent COVID-19. The V gene is TRBV11-2, the J gene TRBJ2-7; 11 positions agree with TRBD2. CDR3 DNA: TGTGCCAGCAGCTTTACTAGCGGGAGTAGAGACGAGCAGTACTTC. The encoded protein is CASSFTSGSRDEQYF. The complete variable domain, with remaining parts taken from reference TRBV11-2 and TRBJ2-7, reads EAGVAQSPRYKIIEKRQSVAFWCNPISGHATLYWYQQILGQGPKLLIQFQNNGVVDDSQLPKDRFSAERLKGVDSTLKIQPAKLEDSAVYLCASSFTSGSRDEQYFGPGTRLTVT.